The present T cell receptor (beta chain) was sequenced within a study of T cell responses to AZD1222 COVID-19 vaccine. General study results and limits: The donors showed a predominance of white British ancestry and of females, with possible underestimation of clonal diversity. Increases in Spike-specific TCR breadth and depth were seen after two AZD1222 doses.

Here immunoSEQ multiplex PCR was the method, and the copy in TCRdb shows in-frame clones only, minus some. The sample shows 120,000 or so clones, almost 95% of them seen only once. The CDR3 spans 13 residues. Trimming left V 3 bases short and J 2 bases short, with 7 bases between. Notes on this clone: Its specificity is unknown. Additional DNA sequences in this sample encode the identical CDR3.

The starting material was peripheral blood, obtained on day 0 of AZD1222 vaccination. This sequence joins TRBV12-3 or TRBV12-4 and TRBJ1-1; D call uncertain. The receptor was derived from an adult in good health. CDR3: CASSFTGNTEAFF. CDR3 DNA: TGTGCCAGCAGTTTTACGGGAAACACTGAAGCTTTCTTT.